Listed below are T cell receptor beta chains from one sample, sequenced in a study of T-cell memory formation after mild COVID-19. TCRdb processed the 5' RACE reads anew with MiXCR; each CDR3 protein has one entry. The top ten hold roughly 24% of the sample, which has under 350,000 distinct CDR3 sequences, 15% to 20% seen once. The sample comprised PBMCs or a T cell subset sorted from them (not recorded which). The receptors here all came from a man aged 18 to 30 who had mild COVID-19 (a few samples of this study predate the infection). Cell type and time point are not known. Both conserved end residues are part of each CDR3. The D gene is left open where the match is weak. The size field is filled for only some rows; it gives once, few, many or a size class.

CDR3aa	CDR3nt	v_gene	j_gene	abundance	d_gene
CASSPWTTQETQYF	TGTGCCAGCAGTCCCTGGACTACCCAAGAGACCCAGTACTTC	TRBV12-3/TRBV12-4	TRBJ2-5	NA	NA
CASGALGPSGAFF	TGTGCCAGCGGGGCCCTAGGACCGTCTGGGGCTTTCTTT	TRBV27	TRBJ1-1	many	NA
CSAPQQGHTQYF	TGCAGTGCTCCTCAACAGGGACATACGCAGTATTTT	TRBV20-1	TRBJ2-3	NA	NA
CASSRQDQNTEAFF	TGTGCCAGCTCGCGACAGGACCAGAACACTGAAGCTTTCTTT	TRBV7-2	TRBJ1-1	NA	NA
CASATNAGNTIYF	TGTGCCAGCGCAACCAATGCGGGAAACACCATATATTTT	TRBV2	TRBJ1-3	NA	NA
CASSLLGQGNTIYF	TGCGCCAGCAGCTTGTTGGGGCAAGGAAACACCATATATTTT	TRBV5-1	TRBJ1-3	few	NA
CASSLLAGTSTDTQYF	TGTGCCAGCAGCTTACTAGCGGGAACTAGCACAGATACGCAGTATTTT	TRBV7-2	TRBJ2-3	NA	TRBD2
CSVGWDTEAFF	TGCAGCGTTGGGTGGGACACTGAAGCTTTCTTT	TRBV29-1	TRBJ1-1	NA	NA
CASREGREDEQFF	TGTGCCAGCAGGGAAGGAAGGGAGGATGAGCAGTTCTTC	TRBV2	TRBJ2-1	few	NA
CASSGDRGLQPQHF	TGTGCCAGCAGCGGAGACAGGGGGTTACAGCCCCAGCATTTT	TRBV2	TRBJ1-5	few	TRBD1
CASSPAANTEAFF	TGTGCCAGCTCACCAGCAGCGAACACTGAAGCTTTCTTT	TRBV18	TRBJ1-1	few	NA
CASNYGGEGYTF	TGTGCCAGCAATTACGGAGGAGAGGGCTACACCTTC	TRBV6-2/TRBV6-3	TRBJ1-2	NA	NA
CASSEDRSSGNTIYF	TGCGCCAGCAGCGAGGACAGGAGCTCTGGAAACACCATATATTTT	TRBV5-1	TRBJ1-3	NA	TRBD1
CASSQTGQYNEKLFF	TGTGCCAGCAGCCAAACGGGACAGTATAATGAAAAACTGTTTTTT	TRBV3-1	TRBJ1-4	NA	TRBD1
CASSLEFLYEQYF	TGCGCCAGCAGCTTGGAATTTTTATACGAGCAGTACTTC	TRBV5-1	TRBJ2-7	few	NA
CATSRGRQGVNTEAFF	TGTGCCACCAGCAGAGGAAGACAGGGAGTGAACACTGAAGCTTTCTTT	TRBV15	TRBJ1-1	NA	TRBD1
CASSLPGVEQFF	TGTGCCAGCAGTCTACCGGGAGTTGAGCAGTTCTTC	TRBV6-6	TRBJ2-1	many	NA
CASSGTGLFDGYTF	TGTGCCAGCAGCGGGACAGGGCTTTTCGATGGCTACACCTTC	TRBV9	TRBJ1-2	few	TRBD1
CASSSRPGLAIIDIQYF	TGTGCCAGCAGCTCGAGACCGGGACTCGCTATTATAGACATTCAGTACTTC	TRBV13	TRBJ2-4	NA	NA
CATSRDWGNGYTF	TGTGCCACCAGCAGAGATTGGGGGAACGGCTACACCTTC	TRBV15	TRBJ1-2	NA	NA
CATSGGARSRNQPQHF	TGCGCCACCTCGGGGGGGGCGAGGAGTCGCAATCAGCCCCAGCATTTT	TRBV10-2	TRBJ1-5	NA	NA
CASGTHPGQGSNEQFF	TGCGCCAGCGGGACGCACCCGGGACAGGGTAGCAATGAGCAGTTCTTC	TRBV5-1	TRBJ2-1	many	TRBD1
CASSDSFPRGFDGYTF	TGTGCCAGCAGTGACTCGTTTCCCCGGGGATTTGATGGCTACACCTTC	TRBV6-4	TRBJ1-2	NA	NA
CAIGRGTGYEQYF	TGTGCCATCGGAAGGGGAACGGGGTACGAGCAGTACTTC	TRBV6-6	TRBJ2-7	NA	NA
CASRRPYGEHEQFF	TGTGCCAGCCGAAGACCCTACGGGGAGCATGAGCAGTTCTTC	TRBV6-2/TRBV6-3	TRBJ2-1	few	NA
CATSTQRGSYNSPLHF	TGTGCCACCAGCACCCAACGTGGCTCCTATAATTCACCCCTCCACTTT	TRBV15	TRBJ1-6	NA	NA
CASSRPAPSPLHF	TGTGCCAGCAGCCGCCCGGCTCCGTCACCCCTCCACTTT	TRBV3-1	TRBJ1-6	NA	NA
CASSVEGGTGELFF	TGTGCCAGCAGCGTAGAGGGAGGAACCGGGGAGCTGTTTTTT	TRBV9	TRBJ2-2	few	NA
CASNTGPYNEQFF	TGTGCCAGCAATACAGGCCCGTACAATGAGCAGTTCTTC	TRBV6-2/TRBV6-3	TRBJ2-1	NA	NA
CASSLARSAFLTGANVLTF	TGTGCCAGCAGCTTAGCGCGATCGGCCTTCTTGACTGGGGCCAACGTCCTGACTTTC	TRBV7-2	TRBJ2-6	NA	NA
CASSSTDLQDTQYF	TGCGCCAGCAGCTCGACAGACCTACAAGATACGCAGTATTTT	TRBV5-1	TRBJ2-3	few	NA
CASSPTGVRDGYTF	TGTGCCAGCTCACCGACAGGGGTTCGTGATGGCTACACCTTC	TRBV18	TRBJ1-2	NA	TRBD1
CASSQTGASSYEQYF	TGTGCCAGCAGCCAAACAGGGGCCAGTTCCTACGAGCAGTACTTC	TRBV11-1	TRBJ2-7	NA	TRBD1
CASSPSRTGQETQYF	TGTGCCAGCAGCCCTAGCAGGACAGGGCAAGAGACCCAGTACTTC	TRBV7-2	TRBJ2-5	once	TRBD1
CASGGPPPRDTQYF	TGTGCCAGCGGGGGGCCCCCTCCTCGGGATACGCAGTATTTT	TRBV6-5	TRBJ2-3	NA	NA
CSVAAPLGSYEQYF	TGCAGCGTTGCGGCGCCTTTGGGCTCCTACGAGCAGTACTTC	TRBV29-1	TRBJ2-7	few	NA
CASSLTGGGGQAFF	TGTGCCAGCAGCCTCACAGGGGGCGGTGGGCAAGCTTTCTTT	TRBV9	TRBJ1-1	NA	TRBD1
CASTRGAENEQFF	TGCGCCAGCACGCGGGGGGCCGAAAATGAGCAGTTCTTC	TRBV5-1	TRBJ2-1	few	TRBD2
CSSSLLSGGLYGYTF	TGTTCCAGCAGCTTACTCTCGGGGGGCCTCTATGGCTACACCTTC	TRBV7-2	TRBJ1-2	few	NA
CASSWGAGELFF	TGTGCCAGCAGCTGGGGGGCGGGGGAGCTGTTTTTT	TRBV7-6	TRBJ2-2	NA	NA
CASSPARGQISGNTIYF	TGTGCCAGCAGCCCCGCGAGGGGACAGATCTCTGGAAACACCATATATTTT	TRBV9	TRBJ1-3	NA	TRBD1
CASRMDRADSPLHF	TGTGCCAGCAGGATGGACAGAGCAGATTCACCCCTCCACTTT	TRBV6-5	TRBJ1-6	NA	NA
CAWSATGRPVNTEAFF	TGTGCCTGGAGTGCAACAGGGCGCCCTGTGAACACTGAAGCTTTCTTT	TRBV30	TRBJ1-1	NA	NA
CASSPETLIDTQYF	TGCGCCAGCAGCCCAGAGACGCTCATAGATACGCAGTATTTT	TRBV4-1	TRBJ2-3	NA	NA
CASGHGLAGGRTTDTQYF	TGTGCTAGTGGTCATGGACTAGCGGGGGGCCGCACGACAGATACGCAGTATTTT	TRBV12-5	TRBJ2-3	few	TRBD2
CASSPGLGGTTYEQYF	TGTGCCAGCAGCCCGGGGTTAGGCGGGACAACTTACGAGCAGTACTTC	TRBV7-9	TRBJ2-7	few	NA
CASSDDRGNGYTF	TGTGCCAGCAGTGACGACAGGGGAAATGGCTACACCTTC	TRBV2	TRBJ1-2	NA	TRBD1
CASSQSHSGNTIYF	TGTGCCAGCAGCCAGAGCCACTCTGGAAACACCATATATTTT	TRBV11-2	TRBJ1-3	many	NA
CAWSVSLGGYTF	TGTGCCTGGAGTGTATCCCTAGGGGGCTACACCTTC	TRBV30	TRBJ1-2	NA	NA
CASSLGVPLQNEQFF	TGTGCCAGCAGCCTAGGGGTCCCTCTCCAGAATGAGCAGTTCTTC	TRBV7-8	TRBJ2-1	NA	NA
CASSQDFSGDANEKLFF	TGTGCCAGCAGCCAAGATTTTTCCGGAGATGCTAATGAAAAACTGTTTTTT	TRBV3-1	TRBJ1-4	few	NA
CASSLMGSLSGANVLTF	TGTGCCAGCAGCTTAATGGGCAGCCTCTCTGGGGCCAACGTCCTGACTTTC	TRBV7-2	TRBJ2-6	NA	NA
CASSLGGSGQNTQYF	TGTGCCAGCAGCTTAGGGGGGAGTGGGCAAAATACGCAGTATTTT	TRBV7-2	TRBJ2-3	few	NA
CASIQDRGNTEAFF	TGTGCCAGCATCCAGGACAGGGGGAACACTGAAGCTTTCTTT	TRBV7-6	TRBJ1-1	NA	TRBD1
CSAIESSYNSPLHF	TGCAGTGCCATAGAGAGCTCCTATAATTCACCCCTCCACTTT	TRBV20-1	TRBJ1-6	many	NA
CASSLGGFVQPQHF	TGTGCCAGCAGTTTGGGGGGTTTTGTTCAGCCCCAGCATTTT	TRBV28	TRBJ1-5	few	NA
CASSPWTVQETQYF	TGTGCCAGCAGCCCCTGGACAGTCCAAGAGACCCAGTACTTC	TRBV7-9	TRBJ2-5	few	NA
CASSARWRGSSYNEQFF	TGTGCCAGCAGCGCGCGATGGCGGGGGAGCTCCTACAATGAGCAGTTCTTC	TRBV7-6	TRBJ2-1	NA	TRBD2
CASSSYWGDTDTQYF	TGCGCCAGCAGCTCCTATTGGGGGGACACAGATACGCAGTATTTT	TRBV5-1	TRBJ2-3	many	NA
CASSQDRVPYEQYF	TGCGCCAGCAGCCAAGACAGGGTCCCCTACGAGCAGTACTTC	TRBV4-3	TRBJ2-7	NA	NA